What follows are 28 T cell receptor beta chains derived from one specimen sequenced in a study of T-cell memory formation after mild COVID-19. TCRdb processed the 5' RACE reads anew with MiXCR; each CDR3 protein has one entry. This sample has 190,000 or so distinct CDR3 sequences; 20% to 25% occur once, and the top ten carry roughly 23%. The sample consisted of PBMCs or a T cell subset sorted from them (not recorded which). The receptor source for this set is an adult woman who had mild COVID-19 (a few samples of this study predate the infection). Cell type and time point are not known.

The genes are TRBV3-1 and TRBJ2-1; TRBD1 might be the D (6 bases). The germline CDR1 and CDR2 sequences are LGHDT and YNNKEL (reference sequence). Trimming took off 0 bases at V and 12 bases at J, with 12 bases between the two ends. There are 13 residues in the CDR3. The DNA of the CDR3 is TGTGCCAGCAGCCAAGATCCCTCCAGGGGGCAGTTCTTC. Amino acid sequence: CASSQDPSRGQFF.

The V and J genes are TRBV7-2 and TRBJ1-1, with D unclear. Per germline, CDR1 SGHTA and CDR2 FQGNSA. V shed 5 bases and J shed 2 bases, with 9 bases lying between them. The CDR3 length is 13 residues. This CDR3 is CASSPRYNTEAFF. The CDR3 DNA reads TGTGCCAGCAGCCCTCGGTATAACACTGAAGCTTTCTTT.

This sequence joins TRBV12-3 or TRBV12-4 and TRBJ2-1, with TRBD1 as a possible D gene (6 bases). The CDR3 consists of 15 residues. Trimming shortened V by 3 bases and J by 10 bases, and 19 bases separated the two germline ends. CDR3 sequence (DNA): TGTGCCAGCAGTTTGGGACAAAGGCCCACAAGGGAGCAGTTCTTC. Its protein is CASSLGQRPTREQFF.

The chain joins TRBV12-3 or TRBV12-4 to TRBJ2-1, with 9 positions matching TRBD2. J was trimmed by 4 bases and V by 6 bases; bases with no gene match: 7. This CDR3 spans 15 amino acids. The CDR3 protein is CASSPPGLAYNEQFF. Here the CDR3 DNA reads TGTGCCAGCAGCCCTCCGGGACTAGCTTACAATGAGCAGTTCTTC.

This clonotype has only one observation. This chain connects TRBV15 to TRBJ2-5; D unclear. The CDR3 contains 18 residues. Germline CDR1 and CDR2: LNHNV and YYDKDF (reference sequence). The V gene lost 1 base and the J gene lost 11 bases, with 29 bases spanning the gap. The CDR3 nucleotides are TGTGCCACCAGCAGAGCTGTCGGCTTCCCGGGCTCCTACAATGAGCAGTACTTC. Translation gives CATSRAVGFPGSYNEQYF. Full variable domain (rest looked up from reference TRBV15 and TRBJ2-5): DAMVIQNPRYQVTQFGKPVTLSCSQTLNHNVMYWYQQKSSQAPKLLFHYYDKDFNNEADTPDNFQSRRPNTSFCFLDIRSPGLGDTAMYLCATSRAVGFPGSYNEQYFGPGTRLLVL.

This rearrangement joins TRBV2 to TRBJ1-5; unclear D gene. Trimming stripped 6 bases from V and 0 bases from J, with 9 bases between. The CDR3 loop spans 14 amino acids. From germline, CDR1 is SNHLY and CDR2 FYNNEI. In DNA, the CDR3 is TGTGCCAGCAGGTACAGCCCTAGCAATCAGCCCCAGCATTTT. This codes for CASRYSPSNQPQHF. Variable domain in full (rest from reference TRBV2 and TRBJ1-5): EPEVTQTPSHQVTQMGQEVILRCVPISNHLYFYWYRQILGQKVEFLVSFYNNEISEKSEIFDDQFSVERPDGSNFTLKIRSTKLEDSAMYFCASRYSPSNQPQHFGDGTRLSIL.

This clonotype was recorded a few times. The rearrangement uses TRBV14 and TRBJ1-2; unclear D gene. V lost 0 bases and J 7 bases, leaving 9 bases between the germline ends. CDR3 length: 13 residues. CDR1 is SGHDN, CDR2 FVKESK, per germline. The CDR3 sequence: CASSQESTIGYTF. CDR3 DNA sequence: TGTGCCAGCAGCCAAGAAAGCACTATTGGCTACACCTTC.

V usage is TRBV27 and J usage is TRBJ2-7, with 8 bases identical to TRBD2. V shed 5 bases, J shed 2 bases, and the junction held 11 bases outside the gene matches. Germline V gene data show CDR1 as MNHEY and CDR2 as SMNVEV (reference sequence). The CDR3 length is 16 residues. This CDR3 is CASSLRGGLNTYEQYF. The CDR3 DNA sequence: TGTGCCAGCAGTCTCCGGGGGGGGCTTAACACCTACGAGCAGTACTTC.

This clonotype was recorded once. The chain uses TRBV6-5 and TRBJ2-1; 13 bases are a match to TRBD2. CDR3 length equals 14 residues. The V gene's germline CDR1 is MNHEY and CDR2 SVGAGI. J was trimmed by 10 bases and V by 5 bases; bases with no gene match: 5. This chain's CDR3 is CASSTSGGAGEQFF. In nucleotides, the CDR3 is TGTGCCAGCAGTACTAGCGGGGGGGCCGGGGAGCAGTTCTTC.

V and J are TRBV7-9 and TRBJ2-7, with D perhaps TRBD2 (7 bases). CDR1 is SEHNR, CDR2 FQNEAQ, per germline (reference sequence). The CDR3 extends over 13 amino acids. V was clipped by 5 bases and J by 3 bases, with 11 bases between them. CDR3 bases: TGTGCCAGCAGCCCGGGGGGCATCTACGAGCAGTACTTC. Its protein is CASSPGGIYEQYF.

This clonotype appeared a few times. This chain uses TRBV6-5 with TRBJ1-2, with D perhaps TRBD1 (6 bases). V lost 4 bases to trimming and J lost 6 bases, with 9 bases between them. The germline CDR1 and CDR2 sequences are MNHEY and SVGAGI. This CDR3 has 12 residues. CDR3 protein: CASSSGADGYTF. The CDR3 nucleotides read TGTGCCAGCAGTTCAGGGGCGGATGGCTACACCTTC.

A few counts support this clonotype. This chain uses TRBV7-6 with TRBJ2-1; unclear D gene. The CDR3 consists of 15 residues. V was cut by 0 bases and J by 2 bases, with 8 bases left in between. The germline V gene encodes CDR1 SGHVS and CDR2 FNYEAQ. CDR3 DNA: TGTGCCAGCAGCTTAGCGGAAAGTCCCTACAATGAGCAGTTCTTC. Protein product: CASSLAESPYNEQFF. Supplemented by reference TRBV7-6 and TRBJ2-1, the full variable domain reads GAGVSQSPRYKVTKRGQDVALRCDPISGHVSLYWYRQALGQGPEFLTYFNYEAQQDKSGLPNDRFSAERPEGSISTLTIQRTEQRDSAMYRCASSLAESPYNEQFFGPGTRLTVL.

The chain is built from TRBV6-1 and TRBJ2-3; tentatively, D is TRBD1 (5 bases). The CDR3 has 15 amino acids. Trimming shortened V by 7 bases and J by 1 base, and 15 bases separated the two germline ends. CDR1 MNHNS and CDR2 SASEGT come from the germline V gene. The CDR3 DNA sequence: TGTGCCAGCACGGAAGTTGGACAACGCACAGATACGCAGTATTTT. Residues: CASTEVGQRTDTQYF.

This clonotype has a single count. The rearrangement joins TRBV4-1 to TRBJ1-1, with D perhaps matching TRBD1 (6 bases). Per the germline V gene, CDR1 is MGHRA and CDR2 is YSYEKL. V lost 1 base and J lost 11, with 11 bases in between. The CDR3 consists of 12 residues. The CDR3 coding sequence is TGCGCCAGCAGCCAAGCCGACAGGAACGCTTTCTTT. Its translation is CASSQADRNAFF.

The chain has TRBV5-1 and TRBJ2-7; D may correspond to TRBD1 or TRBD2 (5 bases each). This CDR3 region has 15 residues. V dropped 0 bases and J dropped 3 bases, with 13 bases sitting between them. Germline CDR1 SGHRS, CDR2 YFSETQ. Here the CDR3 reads CASSLGTGTDYEQYF. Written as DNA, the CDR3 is TGCGCCAGCAGCTTGGGGACCGGGACCGACTACGAGCAGTACTTC.

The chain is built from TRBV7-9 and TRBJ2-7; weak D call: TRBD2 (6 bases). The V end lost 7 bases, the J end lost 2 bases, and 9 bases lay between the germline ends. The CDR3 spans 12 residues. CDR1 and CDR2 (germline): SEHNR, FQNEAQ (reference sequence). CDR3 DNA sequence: TGTGCCAGCACGGACTACCCCTACGAGCAGTACTTC. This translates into CASTDYPYEQYF.

CDR3 residues: CASSYDPSGGFYEQYF. DNA for the CDR3: TGTGCCAGCAGTTACGACCCTAGCGGGGGATTTTACGAGCAGTACTTC. The chain couples TRBV6-2 or TRBV6-3 to TRBJ2-7; 10 bases match TRBD2. There are 16 residues in the CDR3. J gave up 4 bases and V 2 bases, and 8 bases lay outside the gene matches. CDR1 MNHEY and CDR2 SVGEGT come from the germline V gene.

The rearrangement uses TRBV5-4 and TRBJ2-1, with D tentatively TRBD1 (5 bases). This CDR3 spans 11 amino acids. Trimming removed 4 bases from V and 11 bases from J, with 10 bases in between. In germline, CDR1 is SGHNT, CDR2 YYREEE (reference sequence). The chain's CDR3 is CASSTGPKQFF. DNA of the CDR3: TGTGCCAGCAGCACAGGACCCAAGCAGTTCTTC.

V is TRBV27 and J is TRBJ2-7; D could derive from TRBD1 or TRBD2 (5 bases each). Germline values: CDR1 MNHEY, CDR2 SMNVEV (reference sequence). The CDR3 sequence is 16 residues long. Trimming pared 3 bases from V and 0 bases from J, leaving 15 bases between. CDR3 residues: CASSFLGPGVSYEQYF. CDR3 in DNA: TGTGCCAGCAGTTTTTTGGGACCCGGGGTCTCCTACGAGCAGTACTTC.

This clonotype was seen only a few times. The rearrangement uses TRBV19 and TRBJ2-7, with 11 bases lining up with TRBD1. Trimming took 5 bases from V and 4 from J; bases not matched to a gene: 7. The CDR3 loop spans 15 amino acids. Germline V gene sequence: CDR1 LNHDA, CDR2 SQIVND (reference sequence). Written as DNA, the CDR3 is TGTGCCAGTAGTGCAGGACAGGGGGCAGTGTACGAGCAGTACTTC. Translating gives CASSAGQGAVYEQYF.

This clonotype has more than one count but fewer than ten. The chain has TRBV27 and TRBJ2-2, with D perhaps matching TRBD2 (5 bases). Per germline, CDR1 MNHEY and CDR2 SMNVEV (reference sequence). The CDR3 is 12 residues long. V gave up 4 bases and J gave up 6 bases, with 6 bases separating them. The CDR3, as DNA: TGTGCCAGCAGTTCGGGGTCCGGGGAGCTGTTTTTT. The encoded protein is CASSSGSGELFF.

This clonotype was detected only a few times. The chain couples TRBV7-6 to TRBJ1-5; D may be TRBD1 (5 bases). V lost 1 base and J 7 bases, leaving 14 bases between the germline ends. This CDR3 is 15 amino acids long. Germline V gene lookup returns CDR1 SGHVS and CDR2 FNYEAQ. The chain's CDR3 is CASSLDYSGNQPQHF. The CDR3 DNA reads TGTGCCAGCAGCTTAGATTATTCAGGGAACCAGCCCCAGCATTTT.

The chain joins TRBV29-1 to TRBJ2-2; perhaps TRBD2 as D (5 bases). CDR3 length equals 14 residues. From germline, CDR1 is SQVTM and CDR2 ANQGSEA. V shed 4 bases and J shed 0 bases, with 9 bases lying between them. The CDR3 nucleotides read TGCAGCGTTGTTACGGGGTCGAACACCGGGGAGCTGTTTTTT. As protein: CSVVTGSNTGELFF.

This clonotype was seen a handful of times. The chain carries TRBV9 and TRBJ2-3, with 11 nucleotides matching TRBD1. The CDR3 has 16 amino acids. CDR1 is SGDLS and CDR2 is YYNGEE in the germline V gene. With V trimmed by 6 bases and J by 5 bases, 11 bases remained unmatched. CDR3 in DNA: TGTGCCAGCACCCCCCCGGGACAGGGGGTTATAGATACGCAGTATTTT. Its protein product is CASTPPGQGVIDTQYF.

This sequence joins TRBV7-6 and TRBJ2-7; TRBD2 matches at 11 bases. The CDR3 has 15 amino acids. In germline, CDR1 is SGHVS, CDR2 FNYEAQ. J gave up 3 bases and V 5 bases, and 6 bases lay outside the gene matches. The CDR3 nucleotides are TGTGCCAGCAGCCCGACTAGCGGGACGATCTACGAGCAGTACTTC. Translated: CASSPTSGTIYEQYF.

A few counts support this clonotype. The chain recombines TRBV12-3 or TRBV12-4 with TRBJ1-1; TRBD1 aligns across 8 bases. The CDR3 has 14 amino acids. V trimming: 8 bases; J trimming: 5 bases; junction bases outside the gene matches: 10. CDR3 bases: TGTGCCAGCGGATTTTCAGGGGGCGAGACTGAAGCTTTCTTT. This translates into CASGFSGGETEAFF.

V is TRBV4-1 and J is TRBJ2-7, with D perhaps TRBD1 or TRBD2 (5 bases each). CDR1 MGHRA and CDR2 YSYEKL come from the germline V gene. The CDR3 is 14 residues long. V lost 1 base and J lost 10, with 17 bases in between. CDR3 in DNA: TGCGCCAGCAGCCAAGGGCAGGGAGACTACGGACAGTACTTC. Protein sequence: CASSQGQGDYGQYF.

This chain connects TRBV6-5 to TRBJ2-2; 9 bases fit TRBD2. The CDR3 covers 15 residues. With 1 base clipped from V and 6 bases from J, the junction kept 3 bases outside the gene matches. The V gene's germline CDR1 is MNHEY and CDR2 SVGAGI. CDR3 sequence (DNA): TGTGCCAGCAGTTACTACGTAGCGGGAGCCGGGGAGCTGTTTTTT. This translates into CASSYYVAGAGELFF.